The 16 T cell receptor beta chains in this list originate from one sample, sequenced in a study of regulatory T cells in long-lasting Graves disease. Relying on iRepertoire HTBI primers and Arm-PCR of CDR3 regions, the team built TCR beta libraries. MiXCR, applied by TCRdb to the multiplex PCR reads, yields one record per CDR3 protein. Among 450,000 to 700,000 distinct CDR3 sequences listed, approximately 13% were seen once. As to time point: newly diagnosed GD, antithyroid drugs for less than 3 months. There was RNA extracted from PBMCs, and the TCR library was made from it. The same specimen was also included in a second study, on T cells in Graves' hyperthyroidism and ophthalmopathy.

Source: peripheral blood mononuclear cells (PBMCs), taken at new diagnosis, from a patient treated with antithyroid drugs. The receptors here all came from a man aged 25 to 40 with Graves disease.

This clonotype was observed many times. The chain couples TRBV7-3 to TRBJ1-2; D may be TRBD1 (5 bases). CDR1 is SGHTA, CDR2 FQGTGA, per germline. The germline V and J ends were trimmed by 1 base and 13 bases, with 16 bases remaining between them. CDR3 length: 13 amino acids. The CDR3 DNA follows: TGTGCCAGCAGCTTAATGGCAGGGTCTTATTTCACCTTC. Amino acid sequence: CASSLMAGSYFTF.

The chain has TRBV19 and TRBJ1-5, with D tentatively TRBD1 (6 bases). From germline, CDR1 is LNHDA and CDR2 SQIVND (reference sequence). The CDR3 covers 16 residues. V was clipped by 0 bases and J by 1 base, with 10 bases between them. CDR3 DNA: TGTGCCAGTAGTATAGAACAGGGAGTGAGCAATCAGCCCCAGCATTTT. Translated: CASSIEQGVSNQPQHF.

This rearrangement joins TRBV20-1 to TRBJ2-7; unclear D gene. This CDR3 spans 14 amino acids. Germline assignment: CDR1 DFQATT and CDR2 SNEGSKA (reference sequence). The V end lost 1 base, the J end lost 2 bases, and 12 bases lay between the germline ends. The CDR3 region has the DNA TGCAGTGCTAGAGTATCCGGCTCGCCCTACGAGCAGTACTTC. Amino acids: CSARVSGSPYEQYF.

This clonotype was counted a single time. V is TRBV4-1 and J is TRBJ2-7; TRBD1 is a possible D gene (5 bases). The CDR3 sequence is 13 residues long. The V end lost 0 bases, the J end lost 12 bases, and 15 bases lay between the germline ends. The germline V gene encodes CDR1 MGHRA and CDR2 YSYEKL. The chain's CDR3 is CASSQDLRQGTYF. CDR3 DNA sequence: TGCGCCAGCAGCCAAGATTTAAGGCAGGGAACGTACTTC.

At least ten counts were recorded for this clonotype. V usage is TRBV6-1 and J usage is TRBJ1-1; 7 positions agree with TRBD1. J lost 4 bases, V lost 6 bases, and 5 bases had no gene match. CDR1 MNHNS and CDR2 SASEGT come from the germline V gene. This CDR3 region has 13 residues. Written as DNA, the CDR3 is TGTGCCAGCAGAACCGACAGGGCCACTGAAGCTTTCTTT. It is translated as CASRTDRATEAFF.

V gene TRBV7-3 combines with J gene TRBJ2-7; tentatively, D is TRBD2 (6 bases). CDR1 is SGHTA, CDR2 FQGTGA, per germline. The CDR3 has 19 residues. Trimming removed 5 bases from V and 0 bases from J, with 26 bases in between. The CDR3 bases are TGTGCCAGCAGCCCGGGACTCCCACTCCCTGACCGGGACTCCTACGAGCAGTACTTC. Translation gives CASSPGLPLPDRDSYEQYF.

In its sample, this clonotype was seen a few times. This chain links TRBV30 with TRBJ1-3; TRBD1 matches at 8 bases. J lost 8 bases, V lost 0 bases, and 6 bases had no gene match. This CDR3 is 14 amino acids long. Germline V gene sequence: CDR1 GTSNPN, CDR2 SVGIG (reference sequence). The CDR3 DNA sequence: TGTGCCTGGAGTGTTTCAGGGGGCGGATACACCATATATTTT. Translation: CAWSVSGGGYTIYF.

This clonotype was detected ten times or more. The genes are TRBV2 and TRBJ2-3; no clear D gene. Germline V gene sequence: CDR1 SNHLY, CDR2 FYNNEI. V was trimmed by 2 bases and J by 0 bases, leaving 12 bases between them. The CDR3 spans 16 residues. Here the CDR3 reads CASSEHGVTSTDTQYF. The CDR3 bases are TGTGCCAGCAGTGAACACGGCGTTACTAGCACAGATACGCAGTATTTT.

This CDR3 reads CASSLSISGANVLTF. The CDR3 DNA follows: TGTGCCAGCAGCTTAAGTATCTCTGGGGCCAACGTCCTGACTTTC. The V and J genes are TRBV7-8 and TRBJ2-6; unclear D gene. CDR1 and CDR2 (germline): SGHVS, FQNEAQ. V was pared by 2 bases and J by 0 bases, with 5 bases between. The length of the CDR3 is 15 residues.

This clonotype was recorded at least ten times. This chain connects TRBV5-1 to TRBJ2-1, with 7 bases fitting TRBD2. Losses at the gene ends were 1 base for V and 2 bases for J; bases not matched to a gene: 3. This CDR3 has 15 amino acids. The germline V gene encodes CDR1 SGHRS and CDR2 YFSETQ. The CDR3 DNA follows: TGCGCCAGCAGCTTGTCGGGGGGACCCTACAATGAGCAGTTCTTC. Its translation: CASSLSGGPYNEQFF.

This clonotype was observed a handful of times. The chain combines TRBV4-1 with TRBJ2-7; tentative D call: TRBD1 (6 bases). Germline V gene data show CDR1 as MGHRA and CDR2 as YSYEKL. V gave up 6 bases and J gave up 1 base, with 13 bases separating them. The CDR3 covers 14 residues. CDR3 region: CASSLRTESYEQYF. The CDR3 nucleotides are TGCGCCAGCAGTTTGAGGACAGAATCCTACGAGCAGTACTTC.

This clonotype was seen many times. This chain joins TRBV27 and TRBJ2-3, with 10 bases matching TRBD2. This CDR3 is 16 amino acids long. CDR1 is MNHEY and CDR2 is SMNVEV in the germline V gene (reference sequence). V was clipped by 4 bases and J by 1 base; unmatched bases: 5. DNA of the CDR3: TGTGCCAGCAGTTCGCCTAGCGGGAGTCGCACAGATACGCAGTATTTT. Its translation is CASSSPSGSRTDTQYF.

The sample holds many counts of this clonotype. The chain couples TRBV11-2 to TRBJ2-7; 8 positions agree with TRBD1. The V segment lost 4 bases and the J segment 3 bases; nucleotides outside the gene matches: 5. This CDR3 is built from 14 residues. Germline CDR1 and CDR2: SGHAT and FQNNGV. For the CDR3, the DNA is TGTGCCAGCAGCTCCTTTACAGGGGGCTACGAGCAGTACTTC. It codes for CASSSFTGGYEQYF. Using reference TRBV11-2 and TRBJ2-7 for the parts outside the CDR3, the full variable domain is EAGVAQSPRYKIIEKRQSVAFWCNPISGHATLYWYQQILGQGPKLLIQFQNNGVVDDSQLPKDRFSAERLKGVDSTLKIQPAKLEDSAVYLCASSSFTGGYEQYFGPGTRLTVT.

This clonotype was counted many times. The V gene is TRBV6-1, the J gene TRBJ2-7; the D gene is possibly TRBD2 (6 bases). Germline loops: CDR1 MNHNS, CDR2 SASEGT. The CDR3 has 14 residues. V lost 6 bases to trimming and J lost 6 bases, with 18 bases between them. CDR3 region: CASSPYGSYVEQYF. As DNA, the CDR3 is TGTGCCAGCAGCCCCTACGGGAGTTACGTCGAGCAGTACTTC.

This clonotype came up a few times. The chain links TRBV6-1 to TRBJ1-2, with TRBD1 matching 8 bases. CDR3 length: 14 amino acids. Looked up from germline, CDR1 is MNHNS and CDR2 is SASEGT. Losses at the gene ends were 7 bases for V and 4 bases for J; bases not matched to a gene: 8. The DNA of the CDR3 is TGTGCCAGCATCTACCCAGGGGGCGGCTATGGCTACACCTTC. This encodes CASIYPGGGYGYTF.

In its sample, this clonotype was seen many times. The V call is TRBV11-3, the J call TRBJ2-1, with 7 bases matching TRBD1. The CDR3 runs 14 residues. Germline CDR1 is SGHNT and CDR2 is YENEEA. Trimming cost V 4 bases and J 6 bases; bases outside gene matches: 6. The CDR3 sequence: CASSSRTGGNEQFF. The DNA of the CDR3 is TGTGCCAGCAGCTCTAGGACAGGCGGCAATGAGCAGTTCTTC.